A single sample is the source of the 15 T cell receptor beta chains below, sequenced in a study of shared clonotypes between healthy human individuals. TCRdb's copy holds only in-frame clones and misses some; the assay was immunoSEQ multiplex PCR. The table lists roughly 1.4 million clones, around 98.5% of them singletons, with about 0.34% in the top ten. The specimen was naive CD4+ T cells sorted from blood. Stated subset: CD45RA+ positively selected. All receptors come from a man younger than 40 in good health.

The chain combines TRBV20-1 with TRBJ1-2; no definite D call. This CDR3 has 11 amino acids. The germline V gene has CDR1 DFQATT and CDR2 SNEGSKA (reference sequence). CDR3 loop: CGVEGAYGYTF. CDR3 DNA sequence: TGCGGGGTGGAGGGAGCCTATGGCTACACCTTC.

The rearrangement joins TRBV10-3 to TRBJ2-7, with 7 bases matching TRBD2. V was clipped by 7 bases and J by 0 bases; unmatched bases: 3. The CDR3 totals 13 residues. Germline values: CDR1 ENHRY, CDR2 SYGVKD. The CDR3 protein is CAITQRGSYEQYF. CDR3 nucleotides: TGTGCCATCACCCAGCGGGGCTCCTACGAGCAGTACTTC.

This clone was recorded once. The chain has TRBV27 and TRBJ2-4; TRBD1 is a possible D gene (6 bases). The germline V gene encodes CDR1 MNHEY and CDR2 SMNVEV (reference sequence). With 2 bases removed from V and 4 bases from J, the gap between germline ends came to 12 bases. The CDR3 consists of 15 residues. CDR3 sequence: CASSLLGTPKNIQYF. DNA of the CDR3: TGTGCCAGCAGTTTACTTGGGACACCGAAAAACATTCAGTACTTC.

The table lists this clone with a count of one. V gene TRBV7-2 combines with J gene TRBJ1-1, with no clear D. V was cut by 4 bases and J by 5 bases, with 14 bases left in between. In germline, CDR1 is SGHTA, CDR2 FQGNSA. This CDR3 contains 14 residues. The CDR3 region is CASSSPGVATEAFF. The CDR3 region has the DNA TGTGCCAGCAGCTCCCCTGGGGTAGCGACTGAAGCTTTCTTT.

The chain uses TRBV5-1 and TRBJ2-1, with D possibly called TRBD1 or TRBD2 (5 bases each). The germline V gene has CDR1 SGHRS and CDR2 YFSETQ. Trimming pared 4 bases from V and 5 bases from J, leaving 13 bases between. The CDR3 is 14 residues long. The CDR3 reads CASSGAGTHNEQFF. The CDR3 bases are TGCGCCAGCAGCGGGGCAGGGACCCACAATGAGCAGTTCTTC.

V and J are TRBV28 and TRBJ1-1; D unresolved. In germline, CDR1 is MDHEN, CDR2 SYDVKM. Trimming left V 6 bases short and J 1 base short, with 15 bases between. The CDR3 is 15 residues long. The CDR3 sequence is CASRPLGPKNTEAFF. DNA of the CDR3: TGTGCCAGCAGACCCTTAGGGCCCAAGAACACTGAAGCTTTCTTT. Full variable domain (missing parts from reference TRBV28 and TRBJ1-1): DVKVTQSSRYLVKRTGEKVFLECVQDMDHENMFWYRQDPGLGLRLIYFSYDVKMKEKGDIPEGYSVSREKKERFSLILESASTNQTSMYLCASRPLGPKNTEAFFGQGTRLTVV.

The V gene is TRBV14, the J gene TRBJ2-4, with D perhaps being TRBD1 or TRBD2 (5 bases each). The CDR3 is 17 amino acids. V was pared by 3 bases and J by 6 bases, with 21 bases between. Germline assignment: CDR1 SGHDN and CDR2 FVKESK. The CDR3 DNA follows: TGTGCCAGCAGCCAGGCCGGGACCCCGCGGGTTGGAAACATTCAGTACTTC. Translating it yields CASSQAGTPRVGNIQYF.

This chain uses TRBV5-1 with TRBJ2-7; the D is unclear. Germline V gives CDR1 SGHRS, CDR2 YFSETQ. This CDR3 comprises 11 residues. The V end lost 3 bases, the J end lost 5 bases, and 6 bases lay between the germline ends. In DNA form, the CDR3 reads TGCGCCAGCAGCTCTTCCCACGAGCAGTACTTC. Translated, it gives CASSSSHEQYF.

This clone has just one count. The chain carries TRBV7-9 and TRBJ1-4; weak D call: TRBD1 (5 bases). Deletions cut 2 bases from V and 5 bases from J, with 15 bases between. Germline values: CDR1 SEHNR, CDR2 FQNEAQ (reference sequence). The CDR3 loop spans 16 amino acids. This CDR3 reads CASSLNIGTFNEKLFF. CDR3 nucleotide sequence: TGTGCCAGCAGCTTAAATATCGGGACTTTCAATGAAAAACTGTTTTTT.

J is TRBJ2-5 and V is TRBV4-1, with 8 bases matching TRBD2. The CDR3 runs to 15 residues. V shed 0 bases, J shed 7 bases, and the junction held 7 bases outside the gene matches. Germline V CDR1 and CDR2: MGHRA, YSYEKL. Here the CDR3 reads CASSQDPAGVGTQYF. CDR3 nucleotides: TGCGCCAGCAGCCAAGATCCAGCGGGGGTGGGGACCCAGTACTTC.

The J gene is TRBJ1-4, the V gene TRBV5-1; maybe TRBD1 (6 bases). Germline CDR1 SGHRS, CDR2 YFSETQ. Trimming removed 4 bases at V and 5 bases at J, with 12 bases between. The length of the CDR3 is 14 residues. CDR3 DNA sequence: TGCGCCAGCAGCCTGACAGGAGAAAATGAAAAACTGTTTTTT. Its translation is CASSLTGENEKLFF.

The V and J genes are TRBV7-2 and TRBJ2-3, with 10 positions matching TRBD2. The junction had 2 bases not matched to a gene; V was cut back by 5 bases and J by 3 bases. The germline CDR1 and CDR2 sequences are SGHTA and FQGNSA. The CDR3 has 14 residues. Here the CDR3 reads CASSRGLATDTQYF. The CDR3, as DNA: TGTGCCAGCAGCCGGGGACTAGCGACAGATACGCAGTATTTT.

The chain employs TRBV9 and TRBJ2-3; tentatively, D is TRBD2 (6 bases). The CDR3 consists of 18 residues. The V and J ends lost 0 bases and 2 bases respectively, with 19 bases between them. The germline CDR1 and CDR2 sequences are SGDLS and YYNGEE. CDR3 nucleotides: TGTGCCAGCAGCGTAGGTGGATCTGTAGCGGCTTCCACAGATACGCAGTATTTT. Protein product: CASSVGGSVAASTDTQYF.

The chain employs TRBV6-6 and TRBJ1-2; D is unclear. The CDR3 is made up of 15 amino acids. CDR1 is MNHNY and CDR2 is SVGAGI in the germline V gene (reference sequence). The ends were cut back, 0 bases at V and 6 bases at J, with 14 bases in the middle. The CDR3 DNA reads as TGTGCCAGCAGTTACTCGCCTCTGGTAGTGGATGGCTACACCTTC. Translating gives CASSYSPLVVDGYTF.

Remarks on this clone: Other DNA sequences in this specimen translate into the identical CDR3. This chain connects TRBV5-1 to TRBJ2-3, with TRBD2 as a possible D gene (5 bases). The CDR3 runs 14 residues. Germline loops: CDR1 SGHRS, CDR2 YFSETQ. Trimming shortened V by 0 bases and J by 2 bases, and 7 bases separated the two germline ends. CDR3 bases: TGCGCCAGCAGCTTGGGAGGGTTCACAGATACGCAGTATTTT. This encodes CASSLGGFTDTQYF. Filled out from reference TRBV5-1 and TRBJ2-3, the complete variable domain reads KAGVTQTPRYLIKTRGQQVTLSCSPISGHRSVSWYQQTPGQGLQFLFEYFSETQRNKGNFPGRFSGRQFSNSRSEMNVSTLELGDSALYLCASSLGGFTDTQYFGPGTRLTVL.